This TCR beta chain derives from a study of glioma-infiltrating T cells. Study summary: Glioma patients had dexamethasone for six or fewer days before surgery.

Using RNA template, CDR3s of TCR alpha and beta were amplified with iRepertoire arm-PCR. TCRdb called the multiplex PCR reads again in MiXCR, with one record for every CDR3 protein. The sample includes 300,000 to 450,000 distinct CDR3 sequences, more than 35% of them seen just once. Trimming pared 3 bases from V and 3 bases from J, leaving 12 bases between. CDR3 size: 15 residues. V is TRBV12-3 or TRBV12-4 and J is TRBJ1-5; no reliable D call. The clonotype comes from a human donor with low-grade glioma or glioblastoma, undergoing nonglioma brain surgery, or in good health (not recorded which). The specimen sequenced was glioma tissue, nonneoplastic brain tissue, or PBMCs (not recorded which). The CDR3 sequence: CASSFDGSYNQPQHF. CDR3 DNA sequence: TGTGCCAGCAGTTTCGACGGCAGTTACAATCAGCCCCAGCATTTT.